The TCR beta chain described here comes from a study of blood T cell repertoires in COVID-19. Study context: The United States, Italy and Spain provided the acute and convalescent COVID-19 samples.

Trimming took 6 bases from V and 0 from J, leaving 11 bases between them. The CDR3 has 14 residues. Germline loops: CDR1 SGHVS, CDR2 FQNEAQ. Here immunoSEQ multiplex PCR was the method, and the copy in TCRdb shows in-frame clones only, minus some. The table includes tens of thousands of clones, approximately 90% detected once. Source material: peripheral blood. The TCR was taken from a male donor with acute or convalescent COVID-19. The V gene is TRBV7-8, the J gene TRBJ1-1; a weak D match, TRBD1 (6 bases). The CDR3 coding sequence is TGTGCCAGCAGGGGAGGGGGTATGAACACTGAAGCTTTCTTT. It codes for CASRGGGMNTEAFF.